This TCR beta chain was observed in a study of blood T cell repertoires in COVID-19. This clone came up a few times. Trimming took 2 bases from V and 7 from J; bases not matched to a gene: 5. Germline values: CDR1 MNHEY, CDR2 SMNVEV (reference sequence). This CDR3 has 14 amino acids. TCRdb keeps only in-frame clones here, not all; method: immunoSEQ multiplex PCR. The data contain approximately 110,000 clones, about 89% of them seen just once; the ten biggest clones take up 3.5% to 4.5%. The sequence came from a middle-aged man with acute or convalescent COVID-19. The chain combines TRBV27 with TRBJ2-1, with 7 bases that match TRBD2. Sequences were obtained from peripheral blood. CDR3 bases: TGTGCCAGCAGTTTAACGGGAGGAAGAAATGAGCAGTTCTTC. The encoded protein is CASSLTGGRNEQFF.